Listed below are T cell receptor beta chains from one sample, sequenced in a study of shared clonotypes between healthy human individuals. Profiled with immunoSEQ multiplex PCR; TCRdb holds only in-frame clones, not every one. The table lists just over 2,000,000 clones, roughly 94% of them singletons. Sequenced: naive CD4+ T cells sorted from blood. These receptors were collected from a man aged 18-30 years in good health. Both conserved end residues are part of each CDR3. A D gene is named only where the DNA matches it firmly. Size tells how often a clone was seen (once, few, many) or the class of an expanded clone, and some rows leave it out.

V gene	clone size	J gene	D gene	CDR3 protein	CDR3 DNA
TRBV4-1	once	TRBJ1-6	.	CASTAFPPLHF	TGCGCCAGCACGGCCTTCCCACCCCTCCACTTT
TRBV6-1	.	TRBJ1-6	TRBD1	CAVAGQSSYNSPLHF	TGTGCGGTAGCGGGACAGAGCTCCTATAATTCACCCCTCCACTTT
TRBV7-9	.	TRBJ2-7	TRBD2	CASSLVTPGGYEQYF	TGTGCCAGCAGCTTAGTCACCCCCGGGGGGTACGAGCAGTACTTC
TRBV30	.	TRBJ2-3	.	CAWTLRGATDTQYF	TGTGCCTGGACCCTTCGGGGGGCCACAGATACGCAGTATTTT
TRBV7-2	.	TRBJ2-1	TRBD2	CASSLTSGAGRNEQFF	TGTGCCAGCAGCCTGACTAGCGGGGCCGGTAGGAATGAGCAGTTCTTC
TRBV7-2	.	TRBJ1-1	.	CASSPGALDTEAFF	TGTGCCAGCAGCCCGGGGGCCTTGGACACTGAAGCTTTCTTT
TRBV6-4	.	TRBJ1-1	TRBD1	CASSGDSTEAFF	TGTGCCAGCAGTGGGGACAGCACTGAAGCTTTCTTT
TRBV7-2	.	TRBJ1-6	.	CASSPAGGSPLHF	TGTGCCAGCAGCCCAGCTGGGGGTTCACCCCTCCACTTT
TRBV10-3	.	TRBJ1-2	.	CAISESGQNGYTF	TGTGCCATCAGTGAGTCTGGACAGAATGGCTACACCTTC
TRBV30	.	TRBJ1-5	TRBD1	CAWSATTGSQPQHF	TGTGCCTGGAGCGCGACGACAGGGAGTCAGCCCCAGCATTTT
TRBV5-6	.	TRBJ2-7	TRBD1	CASSRQGAFSYEQYF	TGTGCCAGCAGCCGACAGGGGGCATTTTCCTACGAGCAGTACTTC
TRBV18	.	TRBJ2-2	.	CASSPGRNTGELFF	TGTGCCAGCTCACCAGGGCGCAACACCGGGGAGCTGTTTTTT
TRBV6-6	once	TRBJ2-3	.	CASSRGRNTDTQYF	TGTGCCAGCAGCAGGGGCCGAAACACAGATACGCAGTATTTT
TRBV6-6	.	TRBJ2-1	TRBD2	CASSLTSGGGNEQFF	TGTGCCAGCAGTCTTACTAGCGGAGGGGGCAATGAGCAGTTCTTC
TRBV18	.	TRBJ1-4	.	CASSPRHWVDEKLFF	TGTGCCAGCTCACCCAGACATTGGGTTGATGAAAAACTGTTTTTT
TRBV10-3	.	TRBJ2-2	TRBD1	CAISGTGRAIGELFF	TGTGCCATCAGTGGGACAGGACGCGCGATCGGGGAGCTGTTTTTT
TRBV18	.	TRBJ2-7	TRBD2	CASSPGTMSYEQYF	TGTGCCAGCTCACCAGGGACTATGAGCTACGAGCAGTACTTC
TRBV5-1	.	TRBJ1-4	.	CASSLGTAPGNEKLFF	TGCGCCAGCAGCTTGGGGACGGCCCCAGGGAATGAAAAACTGTTTTTT
TRBV27	.	TRBJ1-6	.	CASSLSSRVFNSPLHF	TGTGCCAGCAGTTTATCGAGCAGGGTTTTTAATTCACCCCTCCACTTT
TRBV18	.	TRBJ1-1	.	CASSLLGEGSAFF	TGTGCCAGCTCGCTTCTCGGTGAGGGCTCCGCTTTCTTT
TRBV6-5	.	TRBJ1-2	.	CASRPGRGYGYTF	TGTGCCAGCAGACCGGGACGGGGCTATGGCTACACCTTC
TRBV18	.	TRBJ2-3	.	CASSPGGTDTQYF	TGTGCCAGCTCACCTGGCGGCACAGATACGCAGTATTTT
TRBV2	.	TRBJ1-1	.	CASSVSYEAFF	TGTGCCAGCAGTGTCAGCTATGAAGCTTTCTTT
TRBV7-9	.	TRBJ2-5	TRBD2	CASSLGVAGGQETQYF	TGTGCCAGCAGCCTAGGGGTAGCGGGGGGACAAGAGACCCAGTACTTC
TRBV4-1	.	TRBJ1-4	TRBD1	CASSQVPGTGSFQRVEKLFF	TGCGCCAGCAGCCAAGTCCCCGGGACAGGGAGTTTCCAACGGGTTGAAAAACTGTTTTTT
TRBV25-1	.	TRBJ1-4	TRBD1	CASSQGAREKLFF	TGTGCCAGCAGTCAGGGGGCAAGGGAAAAACTGTTTTTT
TRBV5-4	.	TRBJ2-2	.	CASSGGGLNTGELFF	TGTGCCAGCAGCGGAGGGGGTCTGAACACCGGGGAGCTGTTTTTT
TRBV6-6	once	TRBJ1-5	.	CASNYADFNQPQHF	TGTGCCAGCAATTACGCAGATTTCAATCAGCCCCAGCATTTT
TRBV7-9	.	TRBJ1-4	.	CASSFRRDDEKLFF	TGTGCCAGCAGCTTCCGACGGGATGATGAAAAACTGTTTTTT
TRBV10-3	.	TRBJ1-1	TRBD1	CAISESTQGGTEAFF	TGTGCCATCAGTGAGTCGACCCAGGGGGGGACTGAAGCTTTCTTT
TRBV6-5	.	TRBJ2-3	TRBD2	CASSPTSGTTDTQYF	TGTGCCAGCAGTCCTACTAGCGGGACGACAGATACGCAGTATTTT
TRBV5-4	.	TRBJ2-5	.	CASSRDSQETQYF	TGTGCCAGCAGCCGAGACAGCCAAGAGACCCAGTACTTC
TRBV28	.	TRBJ2-1	.	CASSLSGGGPIYYNEQFF	TGTGCCAGCAGTTTGTCCGGGGGCGGACCTATTTACTACAATGAGCAGTTCTTC
TRBV18	.	TRBJ2-2	TRBD2	CASSPPLAGEGTGELFF	TGTGCCAGCTCACCACCACTAGCGGGAGAGGGCACCGGGGAGCTGTTTTTT
TRBV27	.	TRBJ2-7	TRBD2	CASSYREGAYEQYF	TGTGCCAGCAGTTACCGGGAGGGGGCCTACGAGCAGTACTTC
TRBV6-1	.	TRBJ2-3	.	CASTQVWGGTDTQYF	TGTGCCAGCACCCAAGTGTGGGGGGGCACAGATACGCAGTATTTT
TRBV5-1	.	TRBJ2-7	.	CASSGTASSYEQYF	TGCGCCAGCAGCGGAACAGCTAGCTCCTACGAGCAGTACTTC
TRBV10-3	.	TRBJ1-2	TRBD1	CAIKSGQGRGYTF	TGTGCCATCAAGAGCGGACAGGGTCGTGGCTACACCTTC
TRBV5-1	.	TRBJ2-1	.	CASSLGGAASSYNEQFF	TGCGCCAGCAGCCTCGGAGGAGCGGCAAGCTCCTACAATGAGCAGTTCTTC
TRBV5-1	.	TRBJ2-7	.	CASSLDGAVYEQYF	TGCGCCAGCAGCTTGGATGGGGCAGTCTACGAGCAGTACTTC
TRBV18	.	TRBJ2-7	TRBD1	CASSPVSRGNSYEQYF	TGTGCCAGCTCACCTGTATCCAGGGGGAATTCCTACGAGCAGTACTTC
TRBV6-5	.	TRBJ1-6	TRBD1	CASSYRQTGDPPLHF	TGTGCCAGCAGTTACCGTCAGACAGGGGATCCACCCCTCCACTTT